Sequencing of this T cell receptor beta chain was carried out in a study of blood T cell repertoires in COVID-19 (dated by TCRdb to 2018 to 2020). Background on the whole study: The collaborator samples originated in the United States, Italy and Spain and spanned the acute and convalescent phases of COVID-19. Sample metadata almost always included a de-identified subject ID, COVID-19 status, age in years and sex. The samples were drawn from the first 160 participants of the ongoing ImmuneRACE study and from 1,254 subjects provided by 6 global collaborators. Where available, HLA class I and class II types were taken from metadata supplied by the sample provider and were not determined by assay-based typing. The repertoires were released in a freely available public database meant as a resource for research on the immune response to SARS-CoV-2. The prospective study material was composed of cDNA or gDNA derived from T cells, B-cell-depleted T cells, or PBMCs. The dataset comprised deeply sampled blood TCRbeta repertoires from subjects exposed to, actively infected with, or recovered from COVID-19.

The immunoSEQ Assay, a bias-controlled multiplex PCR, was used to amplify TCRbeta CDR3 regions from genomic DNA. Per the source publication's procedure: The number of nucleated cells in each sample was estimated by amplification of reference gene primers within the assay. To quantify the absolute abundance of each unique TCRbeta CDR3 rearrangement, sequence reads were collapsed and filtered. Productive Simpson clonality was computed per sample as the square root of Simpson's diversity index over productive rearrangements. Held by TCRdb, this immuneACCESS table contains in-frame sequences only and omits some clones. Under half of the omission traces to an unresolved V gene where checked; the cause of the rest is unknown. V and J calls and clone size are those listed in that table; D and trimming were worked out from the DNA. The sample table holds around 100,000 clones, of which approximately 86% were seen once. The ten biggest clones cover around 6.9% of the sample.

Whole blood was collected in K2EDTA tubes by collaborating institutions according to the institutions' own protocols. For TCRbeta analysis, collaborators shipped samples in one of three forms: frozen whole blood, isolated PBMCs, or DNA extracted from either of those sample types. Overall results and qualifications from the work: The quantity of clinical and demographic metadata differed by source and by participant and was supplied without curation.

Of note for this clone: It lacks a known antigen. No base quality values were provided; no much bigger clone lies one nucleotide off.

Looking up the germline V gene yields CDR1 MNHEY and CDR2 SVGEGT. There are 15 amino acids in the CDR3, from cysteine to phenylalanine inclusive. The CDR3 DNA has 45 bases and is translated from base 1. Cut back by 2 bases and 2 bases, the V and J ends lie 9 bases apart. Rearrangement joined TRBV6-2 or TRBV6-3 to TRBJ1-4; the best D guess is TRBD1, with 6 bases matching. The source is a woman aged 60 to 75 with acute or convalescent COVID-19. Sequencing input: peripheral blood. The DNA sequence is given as TGTGCCAGCAGTTACCCCAGGGGCACTAATGAAAAACTGTTTTTT. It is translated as CASSYPRGTNEKLFF.